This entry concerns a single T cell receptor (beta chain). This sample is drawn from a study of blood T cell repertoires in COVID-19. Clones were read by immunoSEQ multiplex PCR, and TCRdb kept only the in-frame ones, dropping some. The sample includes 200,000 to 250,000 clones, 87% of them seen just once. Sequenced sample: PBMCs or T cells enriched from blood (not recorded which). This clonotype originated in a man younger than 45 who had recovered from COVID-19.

CDR3 in DNA: TGTGCCAGCAGCAAAGCGACGGCTAGCGGGGGGCGTGAGCAGTTCTTC. Translating gives CASSKATASGGREQFF. The chain links TRBV21-1 to TRBJ2-1; TRBD2 is taken as the D call from the table, unchecked against the DNA. TRBV21-1 is a listed pseudogene. This CDR3 region has 16 residues.